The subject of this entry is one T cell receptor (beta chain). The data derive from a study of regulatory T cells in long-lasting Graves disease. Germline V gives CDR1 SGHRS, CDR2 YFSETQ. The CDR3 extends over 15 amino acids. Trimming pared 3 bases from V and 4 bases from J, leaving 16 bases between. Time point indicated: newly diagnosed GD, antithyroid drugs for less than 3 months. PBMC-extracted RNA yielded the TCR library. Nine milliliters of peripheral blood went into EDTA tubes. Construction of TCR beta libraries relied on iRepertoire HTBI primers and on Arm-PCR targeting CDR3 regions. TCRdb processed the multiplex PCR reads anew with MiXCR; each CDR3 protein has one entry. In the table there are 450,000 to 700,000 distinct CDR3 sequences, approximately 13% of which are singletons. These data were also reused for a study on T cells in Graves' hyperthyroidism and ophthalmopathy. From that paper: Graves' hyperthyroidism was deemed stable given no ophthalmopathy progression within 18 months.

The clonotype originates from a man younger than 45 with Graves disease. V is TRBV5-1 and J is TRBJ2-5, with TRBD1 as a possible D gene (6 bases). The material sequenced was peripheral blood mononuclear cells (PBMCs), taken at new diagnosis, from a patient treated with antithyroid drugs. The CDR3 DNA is TGCGCCAGCAGCTACCAACCGGGACAAGTAGAGACCCAGTACTTC. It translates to CASSYQPGQVETQYF. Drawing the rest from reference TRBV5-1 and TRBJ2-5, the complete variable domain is KAGVTQTPRYLIKTRGQQVTLSCSPISGHRSVSWYQQTPGQGLQFLFEYFSETQRNKGNFPGRFSGRQFSNSRSEMNVSTLELGDSALYLCASSYQPGQVETQYFGPGTRLLVL.